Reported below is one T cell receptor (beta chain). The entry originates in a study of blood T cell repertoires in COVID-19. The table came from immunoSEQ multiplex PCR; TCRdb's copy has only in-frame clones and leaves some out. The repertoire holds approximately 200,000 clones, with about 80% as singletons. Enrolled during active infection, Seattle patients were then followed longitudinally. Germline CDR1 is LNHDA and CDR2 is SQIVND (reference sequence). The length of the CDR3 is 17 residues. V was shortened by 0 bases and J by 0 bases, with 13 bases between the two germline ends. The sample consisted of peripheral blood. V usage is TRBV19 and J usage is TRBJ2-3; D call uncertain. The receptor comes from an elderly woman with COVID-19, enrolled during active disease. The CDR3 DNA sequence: TGTGCCAGTAGTATAGAAAACGGTAACCCCAGCACAGATACGCAGTATTTT. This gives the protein CASSIENGNPSTDTQYF.